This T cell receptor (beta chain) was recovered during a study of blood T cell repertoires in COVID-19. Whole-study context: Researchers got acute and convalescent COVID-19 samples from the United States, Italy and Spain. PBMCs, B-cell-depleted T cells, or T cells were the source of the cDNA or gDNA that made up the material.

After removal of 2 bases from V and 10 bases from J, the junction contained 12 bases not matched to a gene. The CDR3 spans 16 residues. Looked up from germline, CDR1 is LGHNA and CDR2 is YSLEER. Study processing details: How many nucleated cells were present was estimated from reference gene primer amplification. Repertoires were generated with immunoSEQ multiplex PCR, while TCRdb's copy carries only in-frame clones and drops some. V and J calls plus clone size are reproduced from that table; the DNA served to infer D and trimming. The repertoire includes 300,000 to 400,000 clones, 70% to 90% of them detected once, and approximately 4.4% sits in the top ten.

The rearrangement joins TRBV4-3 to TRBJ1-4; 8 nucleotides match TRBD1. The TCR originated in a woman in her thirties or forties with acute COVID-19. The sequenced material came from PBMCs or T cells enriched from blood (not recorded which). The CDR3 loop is CASSQQRTGSMGKLFF. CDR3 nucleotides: TGCGCCAGCAGCCAACAAAGGACAGGGTCCATGGGAAAACTGTTTTTT.